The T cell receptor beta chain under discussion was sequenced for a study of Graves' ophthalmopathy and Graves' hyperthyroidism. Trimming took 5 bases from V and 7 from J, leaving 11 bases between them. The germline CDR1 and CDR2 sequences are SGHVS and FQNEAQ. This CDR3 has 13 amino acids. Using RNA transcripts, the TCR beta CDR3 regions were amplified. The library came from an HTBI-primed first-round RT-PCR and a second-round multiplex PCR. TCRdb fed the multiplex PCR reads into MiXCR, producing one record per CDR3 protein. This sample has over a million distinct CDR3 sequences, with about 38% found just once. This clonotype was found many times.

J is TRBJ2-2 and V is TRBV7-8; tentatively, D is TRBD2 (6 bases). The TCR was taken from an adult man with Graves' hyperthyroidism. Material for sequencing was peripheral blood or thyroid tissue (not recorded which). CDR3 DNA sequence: TGTGCCAGCAGCATGCGGAGGGACGGGGAGCTGTTTTTT. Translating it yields CASSMRRDGELFF.